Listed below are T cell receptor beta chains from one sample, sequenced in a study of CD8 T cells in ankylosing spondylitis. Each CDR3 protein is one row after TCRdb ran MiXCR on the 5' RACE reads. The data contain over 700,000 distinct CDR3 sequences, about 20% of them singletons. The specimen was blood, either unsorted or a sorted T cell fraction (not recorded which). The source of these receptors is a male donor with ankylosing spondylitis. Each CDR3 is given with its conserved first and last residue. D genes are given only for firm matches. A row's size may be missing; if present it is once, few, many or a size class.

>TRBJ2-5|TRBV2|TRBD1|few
CASVQTGWPEETQYF
TGTGCCAGCGTCCAGACAGGGTGGCCGGAAGAGACCCAGTACTTC
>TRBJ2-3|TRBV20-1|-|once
CSARVGSTDTQYF
TGCAGTGCTAGAGTGGGGTCCACAGATACGCAGTATTTT
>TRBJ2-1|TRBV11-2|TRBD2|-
CASSLLAGADYNEQFF
TGTGCCAGCAGCCTACTAGCGGGAGCAGACTACAATGAGCAGTTCTTC
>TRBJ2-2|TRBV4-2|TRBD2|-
CASSPLYMTSGNTGELFF
TGTGCCAGCAGCCCCCTATACATGACTAGCGGGAACACCGGGGAGCTGTTTTTT
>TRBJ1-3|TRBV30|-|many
CACRPTVSGNTIYF
TGTGCCTGTAGACCGACAGTCTCTGGAAACACCATATATTTT
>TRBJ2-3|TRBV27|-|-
CASSKLDIPVTQYF
TGTGCCAGCAGTAAACTAGATATTCCAGTTACGCAGTATTTT
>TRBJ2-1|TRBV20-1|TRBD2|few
CSARGHGGNNEQFF
TGCAGTGCTAGAGGCCACGGGGGGAACAATGAGCAGTTCTTC
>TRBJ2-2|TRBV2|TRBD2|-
CASSEWGSSGTGELFF
TGTGCCAGCAGTGAATGGGGTTCTAGCGGAACCGGGGAGCTGTTTTTT
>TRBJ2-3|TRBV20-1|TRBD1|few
CSARDPRQGRTDTQYF
TGCAGTGCTAGAGATCCCCGACAGGGGCGCACAGATACGCAGTATTTT
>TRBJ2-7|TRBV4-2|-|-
CASSQESLDEQYF
TGTGCCAGCAGCCAAGAGAGTTTGGACGAGCAGTACTTC
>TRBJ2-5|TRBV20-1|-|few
CSAPVGSRETQYF
TGCAGTGCGCCCGTAGGCTCCAGGGAGACCCAGTACTTC
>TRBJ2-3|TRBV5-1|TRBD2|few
CASSFSPSGLEGTQYF
TGCGCCAGCAGCTTTTCGCCTAGCGGGCTAGAGGGAACGCAGTATTTT
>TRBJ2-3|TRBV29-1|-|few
CSVEQATDTQYF
TGCAGCGTTGAGCAGGCAACAGATACGCAGTATTTT
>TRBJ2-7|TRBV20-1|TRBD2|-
CSAQGLAAYEQYF
TGCAGTGCCCAGGGACTAGCGGCATACGAGCAGTACTTC
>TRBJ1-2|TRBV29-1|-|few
CSVESAGTLNYGYTF
TGCAGCGTTGAGTCAGCAGGTACTCTCAACTATGGCTACACCTTC
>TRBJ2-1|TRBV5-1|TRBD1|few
CASSWGTGGGEQFF
TGCGCCAGCAGCTGGGGGACAGGGGGAGGTGAGCAGTTCTTC
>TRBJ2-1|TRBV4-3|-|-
CASSQDLWNEQFF
TGCGCCAGCAGCCAAGATCTTTGGAATGAGCAGTTCTTC
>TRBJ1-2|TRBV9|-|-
CASSPQTGQRGYTF
TGTGCCAGCAGCCCCCAGACAGGTCAGAGAGGCTACACCTTC
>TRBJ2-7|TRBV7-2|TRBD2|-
CASSFLAGALGEQYF
TGTGCCAGCAGCTTTCTAGCGGGTGCCTTGGGGGAGCAGTACTTC
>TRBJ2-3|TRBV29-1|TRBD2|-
CSVGPQTSGSYADTQYF
TGCAGCGTTGGACCCCAGACTAGCGGGAGCTACGCAGATACGCAGTATTTT
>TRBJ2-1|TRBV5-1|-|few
CASSSGTSNNEQFF
TGCGCCAGCAGCTCCGGGACTTCTAACAATGAGCAGTTCTTC
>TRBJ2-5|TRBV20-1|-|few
CSARDFAPSPQETQYF
TGCAGTGCTAGAGATTTCGCCCCTAGCCCCCAAGAGACCCAGTACTTC
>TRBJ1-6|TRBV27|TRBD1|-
CASSPVGGQGFHNSPLHF
TGTGCCAGCAGTCCGGTCGGGGGACAGGGTTTTCATAATTCACCCCTCCACTTT
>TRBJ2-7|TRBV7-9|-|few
CASSSTWTGPYEQYF
TGTGCCAGCAGCTCTACGTGGACGGGCCCCTACGAGCAGTACTTC
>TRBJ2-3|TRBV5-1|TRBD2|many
CASSFQRGDTDTQYF
TGCGCCAGCAGCTTTCAGCGGGGAGACACAGATACGCAGTATTTT
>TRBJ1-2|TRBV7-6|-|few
CASEPRKQDYGYTF
TGTGCCAGCGAGCCCCGAAAACAGGACTATGGCTACACCTTC
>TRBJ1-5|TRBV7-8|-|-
CASSEEGNNQPQHF
TGTGCCAGCAGCGAAGAGGGCAACAATCAGCCCCAGCATTTT
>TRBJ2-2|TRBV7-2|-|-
CASSLGPRGEGVTGELFF
TGTGCCAGCAGCTTGGGGCCAAGGGGTGAGGGGGTGACCGGGGAGCTGTTTTTT
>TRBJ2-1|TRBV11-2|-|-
CASSLILGDLYNEQFF
TGTGCCAGCAGCTTAATTCTTGGGGACTTATACAATGAGCAGTTCTTC
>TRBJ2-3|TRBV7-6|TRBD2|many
CASSPGLAGGSTDTQYF
TGTGCCAGCAGCCCCGGACTAGCGGGAGGAAGCACAGATACGCAGTATTTT
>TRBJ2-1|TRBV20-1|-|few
CSARDSLYNEQFF
TGCAGTGCTAGAGACAGTCTCTACAATGAGCAGTTCTTC
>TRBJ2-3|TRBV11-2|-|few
CASSLQSGGYSTDTQYF
TGTGCCAGCAGCTTACAAAGTGGCGGATATAGCACAGATACGCAGTATTTT
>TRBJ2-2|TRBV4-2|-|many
CASSRYNSVNTGELFF
TGTGCCAGCAGCCGCTACAACTCCGTGAACACCGGGGAGCTGTTTTTT
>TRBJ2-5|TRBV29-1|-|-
CSVETPVLGETQYF
TGCAGCGTTGAAACCCCGGTACTAGGGGAGACCCAGTACTTC
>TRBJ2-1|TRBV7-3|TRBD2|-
CASSPRLAGSHEQFF
TGTGCCAGCAGCCCAAGACTAGCGGGGTCGCATGAGCAGTTCTTC
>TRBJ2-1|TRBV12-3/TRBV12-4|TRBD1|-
CASSITRGLGFF
TGTGCCAGCAGTATAACCAGGGGGCTGGGGTTCTTC
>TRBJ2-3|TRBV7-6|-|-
CAIHTQYF
TGTGCCATCCACACGCAGTATTTT
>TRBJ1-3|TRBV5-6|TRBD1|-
CASSSDRASGNTIYF
TGTGCCAGCAGCTCCGACAGGGCGTCTGGAAACACCATATATTTT
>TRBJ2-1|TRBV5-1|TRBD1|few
CASSEGTADNEQFF
TGCGCCAGCAGCGAAGGGACAGCCGACAATGAGCAGTTCTTC
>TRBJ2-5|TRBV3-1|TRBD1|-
CASSLPSGQYQETQYF
TGTGCCAGCAGCCTGCCCTCGGGACAGTACCAAGAGACCCAGTACTTC
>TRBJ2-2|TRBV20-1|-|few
CSARDKGNTGELFF
TGCAGTGCTAGAGATAAGGGGAACACCGGGGAGCTGTTTTTT
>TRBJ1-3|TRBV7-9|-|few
CASREQVSGNTIYF
TGTGCCAGCAGGGAACAGGTTTCTGGAAACACCATATATTTT
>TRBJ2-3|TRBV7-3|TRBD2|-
CASSLTQRGNTDTQYF
TGTGCCAGCAGCTTAACGCAGCGGGGGAACACAGATACGCAGTATTTT
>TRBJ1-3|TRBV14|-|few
CASSLSRISGNTIYF
TGTGCCAGCAGCCTATCCAGGATCTCTGGAAACACCATATATTTT
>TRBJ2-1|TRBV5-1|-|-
CASSLEGRGGGEQFF
TGCGCCAGCAGCTTGGAGGGCAGGGGCGGGGGTGAGCAGTTCTTC
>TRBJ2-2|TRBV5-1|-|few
CASSFPGAVSGELFF
TGCGCCAGCAGCTTTCCGGGGGCGGTCTCCGGGGAGCTGTTTTTT
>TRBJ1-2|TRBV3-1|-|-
CASSHRTSGRDYGYTF
TGTGCCAGCAGCCATCGTACCTCGGGCAGGGACTATGGCTACACCTTC
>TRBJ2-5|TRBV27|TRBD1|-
CASSSPFRGETQYF
TGTGCCAGCAGCTCCCCCTTCAGGGGGGAGACCCAGTACTTC
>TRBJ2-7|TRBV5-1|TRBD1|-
CASSLGDRGGYEQYF
TGCGCCAGCAGCTTGGGGGACAGGGGGGGCTACGAGCAGTACTTC
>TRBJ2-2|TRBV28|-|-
CASTLSGNTGELFF
TGTGCCAGCACCCTTAGCGGGAACACCGGGGAGCTGTTTTTT
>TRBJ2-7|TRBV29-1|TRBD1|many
CSVATGGRYEQYF
TGCAGCGTTGCGACAGGGGGCCGGTACGAGCAGTACTTC
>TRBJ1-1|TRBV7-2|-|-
CASSSQGGRMNTEAFF
TGTGCCAGCAGCTCTCAAGGGGGGCGGATGAACACTGAAGCTTTCTTT
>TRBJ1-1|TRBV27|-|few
CASSLQRGGTEAFF
TGTGCCAGCAGTTTACAAAGGGGGGGGACTGAAGCTTTCTTT
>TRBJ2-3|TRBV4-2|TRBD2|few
CASSQALAGGEDTQYF
TGTGCCAGCAGCCAAGCCCTAGCGGGAGGCGAGGATACGCAGTATTTT
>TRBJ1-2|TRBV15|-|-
CATSKVMRPYGYTF
TGTGCCACCAGCAAAGTGATGCGACCCTATGGCTACACCTTC
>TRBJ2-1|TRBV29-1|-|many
CSVPRDYNEQFF
TGCAGCGTTCCCCGGGACTACAATGAGCAGTTCTTC
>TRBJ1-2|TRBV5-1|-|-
CASSALTPRDYGYTF
TGCGCCAGCAGCGCACTAACCCCGAGGGACTATGGCTACACCTTC
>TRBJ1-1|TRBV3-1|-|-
CASSQVWGTEAFF
TGTGCCAGCAGCCAAGTTTGGGGCACTGAAGCTTTCTTT
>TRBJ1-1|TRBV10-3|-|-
CAIGPPGTATEAFF
TGTGCCATCGGCCCTCCCGGTACAGCCACTGAAGCTTTCTTT